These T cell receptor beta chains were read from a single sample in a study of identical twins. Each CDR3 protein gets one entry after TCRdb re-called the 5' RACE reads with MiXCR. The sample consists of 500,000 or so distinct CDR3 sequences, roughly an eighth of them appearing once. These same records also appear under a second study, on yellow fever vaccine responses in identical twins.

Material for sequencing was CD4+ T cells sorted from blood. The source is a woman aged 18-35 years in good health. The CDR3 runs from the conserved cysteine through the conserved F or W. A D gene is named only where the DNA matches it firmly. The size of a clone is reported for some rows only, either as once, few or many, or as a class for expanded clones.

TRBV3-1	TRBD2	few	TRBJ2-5	CASSTLAGGGETQYF	TGTGCCAGCAGCACCTTAGCGGGGGGAGGAGAGACCCAGTACTTC
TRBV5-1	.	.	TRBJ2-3	CASSLQGYTDTQYF	TGCGCCAGCAGCTTGCAGGGGTACACAGATACGCAGTATTTT
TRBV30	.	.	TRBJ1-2	CAWSVADPRHYGYTF	TGTGCCTGGAGTGTAGCCGATCCACGGCACTATGGCTACACCTTC
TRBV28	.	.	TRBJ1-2	CASSVSNYGYTF	TGTGCCAGCTCAGTATCCAACTATGGCTACACCTTC
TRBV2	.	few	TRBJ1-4	CASRIPLVAEKLFF	TGTGCCAGCAGAATACCTTTGGTAGCCGAAAAACTGTTTTTT
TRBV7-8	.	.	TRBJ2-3	CASSKTGVDTQYF	TGTGCCAGCAGCAAAACAGGTGTCGATACGCAGTATTTT
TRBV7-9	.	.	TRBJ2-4	CASSLDGRGIQYF	TGTGCCAGCAGCTTAGACGGCAGGGGCATTCAGTACTTC
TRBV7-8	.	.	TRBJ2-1	CASTPPRTAYNEQFF	TGTGCCAGCACTCCTCCCAGGACAGCCTACAATGAGCAGTTCTTC
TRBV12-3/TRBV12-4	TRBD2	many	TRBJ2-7	CASTHGGGAYEQYF	TGTGCCAGCACACACGGCGGGGGAGCCTACGAGCAGTACTTC
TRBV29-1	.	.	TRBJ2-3	CSVIPGTDTQYF	TGCAGCGTCATCCCAGGCACAGATACGCAGTATTTT
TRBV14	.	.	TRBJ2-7	CASSQVTGRANIEQYF	TGTGCCAGCAGCCAAGTAACAGGCAGGGCAAACATCGAGCAGTACTTC
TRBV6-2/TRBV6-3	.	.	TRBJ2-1	CASSYQYNEQFF	TGTGCCAGCAGTTACCAGTACAATGAGCAGTTCTTC
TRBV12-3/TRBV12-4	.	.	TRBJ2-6	CARSLYGRGTSGANVLTF	TGTGCCCGCAGTTTATATGGCAGGGGTACCTCTGGGGCCAACGTCCTGACTTTC
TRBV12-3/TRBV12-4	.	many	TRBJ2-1	CASIQPGVAGEQFF	TGTGCCAGCATTCAACCCGGAGTGGCTGGTGAGCAGTTCTTC
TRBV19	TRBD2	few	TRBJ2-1	CASGDLAGEQFF	TGTGCCAGTGGGGATCTAGCGGGAGAGCAGTTCTTC
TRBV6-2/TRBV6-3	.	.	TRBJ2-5	CASSYSSVTQYF	TGTGCCAGCAGTTACAGTAGCGTGACCCAGTACTTC
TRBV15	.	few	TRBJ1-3	CATSGGHLDSGNTIYF	TGTGCCACCAGCGGAGGACATTTAGATTCTGGAAACACCATATATTTT
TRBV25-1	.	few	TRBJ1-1	CASSEAGRVNTEAFF	TGTGCCAGCAGTGAAGCCGGACGGGTGAACACTGAAGCTTTCTTT
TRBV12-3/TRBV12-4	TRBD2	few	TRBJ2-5	CASSLRLAGGHGTQYF	TGTGCCAGCAGTTTAAGACTAGCGGGGGGGCATGGGACCCAGTACTTC
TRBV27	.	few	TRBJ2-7	CASSPLAERSYEQYF	TGTGCCAGCAGTCCCTTAGCGGAAAGGTCCTACGAGCAGTACTTC
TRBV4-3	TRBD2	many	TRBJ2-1	CASSWEGQKYNEQFF	TGCGCCAGCAGTTGGGAGGGGCAGAAATACAATGAGCAGTTCTTC
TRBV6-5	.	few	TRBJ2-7	CASSYGGAAAYEQYF	TGTGCCAGCAGTTACGGAGGGGCGGCGGCCTACGAGCAGTACTTC
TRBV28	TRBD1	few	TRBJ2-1	CASSKGQGFGEQFF	TGTGCCAGCAGTAAGGGACAGGGGTTTGGAGAGCAGTTCTTC
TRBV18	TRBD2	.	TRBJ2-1	CASSLRLAGSFSYNEQFF	TGTGCCAGCTCACTTCGTCTAGCGGGGAGTTTTTCCTACAATGAGCAGTTCTTC
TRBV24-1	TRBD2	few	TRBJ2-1	CATSDGSGRAYNEQFF	TGTGCCACCAGTGATGGTAGCGGGAGGGCCTACAATGAGCAGTTCTTC
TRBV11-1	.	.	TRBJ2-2	CASSRMWGPMNTGELFF	TGTGCCAGCAGCCGAATGTGGGGCCCGATGAACACCGGGGAGCTGTTTTTT
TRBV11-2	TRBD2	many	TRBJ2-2	CASRISGSSTGELFF	TGTGCCAGCAGGATTAGCGGGAGTAGCACCGGGGAGCTGTTTTTT
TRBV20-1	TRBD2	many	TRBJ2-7	CSADTWASGSDEQYF	TGCAGTGCAGACACCTGGGCTAGCGGGAGTGACGAGCAGTACTTC
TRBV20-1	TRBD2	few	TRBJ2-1	CSAITSGKSDEQFF	TGCAGTGCGATTACTAGCGGGAAGTCTGATGAGCAGTTCTTC
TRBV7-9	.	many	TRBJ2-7	CASSPQQRSSYEQYF	TGTGCCAGCAGCCCCCAGCAGAGAAGTTCCTACGAGCAGTACTTC
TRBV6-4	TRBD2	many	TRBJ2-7	CASSRGTSGHYEQYF	TGTGCCAGCAGCCGTGGGACTAGCGGCCACTACGAGCAGTACTTC
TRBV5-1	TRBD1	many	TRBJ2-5	CASSRTGAQETQYF	TGCGCCAGCAGCAGGACAGGAGCCCAAGAGACCCAGTACTTC
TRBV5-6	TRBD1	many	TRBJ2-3	CASSFRTGIGTDTQYF	TGTGCCAGCAGCTTCCGGACAGGCATTGGCACAGATACGCAGTATTTT
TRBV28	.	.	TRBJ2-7	CASKYLEDRTYEQYF	TGTGCCAGCAAATACCTGGAGGACAGAACCTACGAGCAGTACTTC
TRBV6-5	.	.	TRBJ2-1	CASSFFSTYNEQFF	TGTGCCAGCAGTTTCTTCAGTACCTACAATGAGCAGTTCTTC
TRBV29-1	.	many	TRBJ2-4	CSVEDWGGAKNIQYF	TGCAGCGTTGAAGACTGGGGTGGAGCCAAAAACATTCAGTACTTC
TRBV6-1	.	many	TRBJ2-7	CASTPSRGQSEQYF	TGTGCCAGCACTCCCTCGCGGGGGCAGTCCGAGCAGTACTTC
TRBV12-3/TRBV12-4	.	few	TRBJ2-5	CASSLRRQETQYF	TGTGCCAGCAGTTTGCGACGGCAAGAGACCCAGTACTTC
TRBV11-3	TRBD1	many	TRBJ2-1	CASSSRTGNEQFF	TGTGCCAGCAGCTCCAGGACAGGGAATGAGCAGTTCTTC
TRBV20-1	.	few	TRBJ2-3	CSASNLDTDTQYF	TGCAGTGCTAGTAACTTAGACACAGATACGCAGTATTTT
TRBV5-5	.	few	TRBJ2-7	CASSLTWGSYEQYF	TGTGCCAGCAGCCTCACCTGGGGTTCCTACGAGCAGTACTTC
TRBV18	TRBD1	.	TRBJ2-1	CASSPAQGALNEQFF	TGTGCCAGCTCACCAGCTCAGGGGGCGCTTAATGAGCAGTTCTTC
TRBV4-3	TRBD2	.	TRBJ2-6	CASSQGGTVSGANVLTF	TGCGCCAGCAGCCAGGGGGGGACTGTCTCTGGGGCCAACGTCCTGACTTTC
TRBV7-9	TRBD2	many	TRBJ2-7	CASSASGTSYEQYF	TGTGCCAGCAGCGCAAGCGGGACCTCCTACGAGCAGTACTTC
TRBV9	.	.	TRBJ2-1	CASSVAVGGSYNEQFF	TGTGCCAGCAGCGTAGCTGTGGGTGGCTCCTACAATGAGCAGTTCTTC
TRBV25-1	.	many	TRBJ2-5	CASSEYGGETQYF	TGTGCCAGCAGTGAATATGGAGGAGAGACCCAGTACTTC
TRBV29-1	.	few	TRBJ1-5	CSVAGGIGQPQHF	TGCAGCGTTGCCGGGGGCATAGGTCAGCCCCAGCATTTT
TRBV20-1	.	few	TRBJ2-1	CSARNRDYEQFF	TGCAGTGCAAGAAACAGGGACTATGAGCAGTTCTTC
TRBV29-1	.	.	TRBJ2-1	CSVGVAIEQFF	TGCAGCGTTGGAGTAGCTATTGAGCAGTTCTTC
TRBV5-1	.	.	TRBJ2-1	CASSPGLGAYNEQFF	TGCGCCAGCAGCCCAGGGTTAGGGGCCTACAATGAGCAGTTCTTC
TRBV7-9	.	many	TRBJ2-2	CASSLKTTGELFF	TGTGCCAGCAGCTTAAAAACCACCGGGGAGCTGTTTTTT
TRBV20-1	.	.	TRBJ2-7	CSARVGPQGGYEQYF	TGCAGTGCTAGAGTGGGTCCGCAGGGCGGGTACGAGCAGTACTTC
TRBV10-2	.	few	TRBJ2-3	CASRGSVLPTDTQYF	TGCGCCAGCAGAGGGTCGGTTTTGCCCACAGATACGCAGTATTTT